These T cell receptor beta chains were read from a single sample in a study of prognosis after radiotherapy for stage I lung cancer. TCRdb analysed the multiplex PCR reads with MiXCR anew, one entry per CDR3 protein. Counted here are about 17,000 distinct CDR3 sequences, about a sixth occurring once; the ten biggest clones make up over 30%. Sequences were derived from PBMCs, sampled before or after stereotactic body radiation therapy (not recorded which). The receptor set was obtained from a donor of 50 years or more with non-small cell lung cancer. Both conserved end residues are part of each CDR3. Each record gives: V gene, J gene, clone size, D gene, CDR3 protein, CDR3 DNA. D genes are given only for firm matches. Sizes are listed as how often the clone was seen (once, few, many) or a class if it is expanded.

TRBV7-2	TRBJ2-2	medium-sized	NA	CASNQPGIGELFF	TGTGCCAGCAACCAACCGGGGATTGGGGAGCTGTTTTTT
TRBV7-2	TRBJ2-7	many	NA	CASSQPRSTPYEQYF	TGTGCCAGCAGCCAGCCAAGGTCCACACCTTACGAGCAGTACTTC
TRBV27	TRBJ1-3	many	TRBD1	CASSSLGQGRRNTIYF	TGTGCCAGCAGTTCCCTTGGACAGGGGAGGCGAAACACCATATATTTT
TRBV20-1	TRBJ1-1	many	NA	CSEGGGTEAFF	TGCAGTGAAGGTGGTGGCACTGAAGCTTTCTTT
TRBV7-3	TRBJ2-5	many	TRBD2	CASSLAGDETQYF	TGTGCCAGCAGCTTGGCGGGGGATGAGACCCAGTACTTC
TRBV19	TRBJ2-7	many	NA	CASSIAEAGSYEQYF	TGTGCCAGTAGTATAGCGGAGGCAGGGAGCTACGAGCAGTACTTC
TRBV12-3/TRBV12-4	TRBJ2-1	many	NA	CASSPQGRAYNEQFF	TGTGCCAGCAGTCCCCAGGGTAGGGCCTACAATGAGCAGTTCTTC
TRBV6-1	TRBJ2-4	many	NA	CARGERTALAKNIQYF	TGTGCCAGGGGGGAAAGGACAGCCCTAGCCAAAAACATTCAGTACTTC
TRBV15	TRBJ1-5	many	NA	CATSRDSEYSQPQHF	TGTGCCACCAGCAGAGATTCCGAGTATTCACAGCCCCAGCATTTT
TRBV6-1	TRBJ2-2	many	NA	CASNRGTGELFF	TGTGCCAGCAATAGGGGGACCGGGGAGCTGTTTTTT